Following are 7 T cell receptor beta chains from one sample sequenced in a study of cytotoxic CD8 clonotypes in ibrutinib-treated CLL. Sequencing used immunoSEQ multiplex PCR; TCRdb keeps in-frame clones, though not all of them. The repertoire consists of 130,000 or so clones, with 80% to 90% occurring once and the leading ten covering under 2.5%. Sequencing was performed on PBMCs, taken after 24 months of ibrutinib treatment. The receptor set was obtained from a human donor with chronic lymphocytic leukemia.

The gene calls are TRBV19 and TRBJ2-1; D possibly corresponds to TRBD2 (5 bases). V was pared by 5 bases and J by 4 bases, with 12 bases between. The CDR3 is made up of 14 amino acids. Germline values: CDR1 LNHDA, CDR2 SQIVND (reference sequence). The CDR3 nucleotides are TGTGCCAGTAGTGGGATCGGGAAATACAATGAGCAGTTCTTC. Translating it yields CASSGIGKYNEQFF.

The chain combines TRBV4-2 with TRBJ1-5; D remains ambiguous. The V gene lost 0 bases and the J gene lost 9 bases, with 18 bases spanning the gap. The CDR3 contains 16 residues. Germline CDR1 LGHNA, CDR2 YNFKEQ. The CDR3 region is CASSQDVNTRSSPQHF. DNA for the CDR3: TGTGCCAGCAGCCAAGATGTCAACACCCGTTCCTCGCCCCAGCATTTT.

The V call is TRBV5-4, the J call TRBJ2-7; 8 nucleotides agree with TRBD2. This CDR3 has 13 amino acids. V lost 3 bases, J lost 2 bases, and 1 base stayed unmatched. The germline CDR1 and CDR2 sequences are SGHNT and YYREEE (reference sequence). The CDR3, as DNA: TGTGCCAGCAGCTGGGGACTAGCCTACGAGCAGTACTTC. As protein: CASSWGLAYEQYF.

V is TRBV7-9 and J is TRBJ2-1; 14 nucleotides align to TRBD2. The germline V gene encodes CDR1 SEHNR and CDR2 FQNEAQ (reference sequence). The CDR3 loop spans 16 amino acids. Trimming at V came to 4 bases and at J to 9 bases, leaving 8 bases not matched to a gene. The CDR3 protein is CASSSSGTSGRGEQFF. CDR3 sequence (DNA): TGTGCCAGCAGCTCTTCCGGGACTAGCGGGAGAGGTGAGCAGTTCTTC.

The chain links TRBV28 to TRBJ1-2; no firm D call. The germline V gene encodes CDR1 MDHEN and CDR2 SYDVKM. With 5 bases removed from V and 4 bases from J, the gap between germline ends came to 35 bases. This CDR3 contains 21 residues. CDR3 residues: CASSPNAPTPLIRTGIYGYTF. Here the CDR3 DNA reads TGTGCCAGCAGTCCCAACGCCCCGACCCCGTTGATACGGACCGGAATCTATGGCTACACCTTC.

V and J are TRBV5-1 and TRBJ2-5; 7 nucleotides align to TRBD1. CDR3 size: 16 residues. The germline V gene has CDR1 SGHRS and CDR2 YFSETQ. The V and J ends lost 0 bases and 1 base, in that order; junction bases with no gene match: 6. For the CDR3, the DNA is TGCGCCAGCAGCTTGGGGTCCGGGACAGTCCAAGAGACCCAGTACTTC. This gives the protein CASSLGSGTVQETQYF.

The CDR3 loop reads CVTSPCATNEKLFF. CDR3 coding DNA: TGTGTAACCTCACCGTGTGCAACTAATGAAAAACTGTTTTTT. This chain uses TRBV7-5 with TRBJ1-4. TRBV7-5 is described as a pseudogene. The CDR3 covers 14 residues.